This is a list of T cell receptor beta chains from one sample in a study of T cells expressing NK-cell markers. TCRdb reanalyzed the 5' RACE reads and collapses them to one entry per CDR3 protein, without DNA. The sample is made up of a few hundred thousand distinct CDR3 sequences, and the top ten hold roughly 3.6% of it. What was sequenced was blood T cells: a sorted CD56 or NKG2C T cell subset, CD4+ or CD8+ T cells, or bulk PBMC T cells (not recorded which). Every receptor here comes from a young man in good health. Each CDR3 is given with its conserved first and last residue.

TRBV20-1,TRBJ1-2,CSASFRSGYTF
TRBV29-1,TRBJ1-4,CSGHSGTGEKLFF
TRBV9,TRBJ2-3,CASSVATSGDTQYF
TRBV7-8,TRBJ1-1,CASSSHRGLENTEAFF
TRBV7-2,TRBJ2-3,CASSRLRTDTQYF
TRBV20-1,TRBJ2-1,CSATKMHLASNEQFF
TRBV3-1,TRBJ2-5,CASSQDRSVSGRLETQYF
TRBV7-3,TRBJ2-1,CASSPNRDNEQFF
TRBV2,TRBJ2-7,CASRGQGFNEQYF
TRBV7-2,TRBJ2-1,CASSLVGSGQGRNEQFF